The present TCR beta chain was sequenced within a study of blood T cell repertoires in COVID-19 (dated by TCRdb to 2019 to 2021). Regarding the complete study: Collaborator samples came from the United States, Italy and Spain and covered acute and convalescent phases of COVID-19. The prospective study material was composed of cDNA or gDNA derived from T cells, B-cell-depleted T cells, or PBMCs. A de-identified subject ID, COVID-19 status, age in years and sex were almost always included in the sample metadata. The repertoires were made available in a free public database intended to serve as a resource for research on the immune response to SARS-CoV-2. Where available, HLA class I and class II types were obtained from metadata supplied by the sample provider rather than from assay-based typing. The dataset comprised deeply sampled blood TCRbeta repertoires from subjects exposed to, actively infected with, or recovered from COVID-19. The samples were drawn from the first 160 participants of the ongoing ImmuneRACE study and from over 950 subjects provided by 6 global collaborators. Broader findings and caveats from the paper: The amount of clinical and demographic metadata varied by source and participant and was provided uncurated.

TCRbeta CDR3 regions were amplified from genomic DNA by means of the immunoSEQ Assay, a bias-controlled multiplex PCR. The paper's data handling went like this. The number of nucleated cells in each sample was estimated from the amplification of reference gene primers within the assay. Sequence reads were collapsed and filtered to measure the absolute abundance of every unique TCRbeta CDR3 rearrangement. For each sample, productive Simpson clonality was calculated by taking the square root of Simpson's diversity index across productive rearrangements. TCRdb re-hosts the immuneACCESS table, in-frame sequences only. Its copies lack some clones; in the studies checked, an unresolved V gene accounts for under half of them, and the cause for the rest is not known. The D gene and trimming were derived from the DNA, and the V and J assignments and clone size from that table. This sample holds around 450,000 clones; 70% to 90% were observed only once. The ten top clones hold roughly 2% of the sample.

A word on this clone: The clone's antigen remains unknown. The record has no base qualities; no much larger clone is one base away.

The CDR3, cysteine through phenylalanine, is 16 amino acids long. Left in the record is the CDR3 DNA by itself, 48 bases read in frame from the first base. Here V drops 6 bases and J drops 5 bases, and the junction holds 14 bases not matched to any gene. CDR1 and CDR2, per the germline V gene, are SGHTA and FQGTGA. Participants in the prospective study were enrolled through a virtual design, were aged roughly 18 to 95 years, and lived in about two dozen United States geographic areas. Cohort assignment in the prospective study relied on participant-reported clinical history from a screening survey and a study questionnaire. In the prospective study, whole blood, serum and a nasopharyngeal or oropharyngeal swab were collected from each participant by mobile phlebotomists. Additional blood draws and questionnaires over an approximately two-month period could optionally be provided by prospective study participants. Prospective study blood samples were shipped either frozen or at room temperature before DNA extraction.

The sequenced sample was PBMCs or T cells enriched from blood (not recorded which). This TCR was recovered from a woman between 18 and 30 years old with acute COVID-19. The rearrangement joined TRBV7-3 to TRBJ2-5; 8 central bases correspond to TRBD2. The DNA sequence reads TGTGCCAGCAGATATATCAGCGGGGGATCCCGGGAGACCCAGTACTTC. Its amino acids are CASRYISGGSRETQYF.